One and the same sample provided the 26 T cell receptor beta chains below, sequenced in a study of blood T cell repertoires in COVID-19. Some clones are missing from TCRdb's copy, which holds only in-frame ones; the method was immunoSEQ multiplex PCR. The repertoire holds around 300,000 clones, with about 87% as singletons. Specimen: PBMCs or T cells enriched from blood (not recorded which). The receptors originated from a woman in her fifties or sixties who had recovered from COVID-19.

The V gene is TRBV15, the J gene TRBJ2-5; TRBD2 matches 14 bases. CDR1 and CDR2 (germline): LNHNV, YYDKDF (reference sequence). This CDR3 is 17 amino acids long. V lost 1 base, J lost 5 bases, and 6 bases stayed unmatched. DNA for the CDR3: TGTGCCACCAGCAGAGGACTAGCGGGAGGGCCCATGGAGACCCAGTACTTC. Translation gives CATSRGLAGGPMETQYF. The full variable domain, completed using reference TRBV15 and TRBJ2-5, is DAMVIQNPRYQVTQFGKPVTLSCSQTLNHNVMYWYQQKSSQAPKLLFHYYDKDFNNEADTPDNFQSRRPNTSFCFLDIRSPGLGDTAMYLCATSRGLAGGPMETQYFGPGTRLLVL.

The chain has TRBV10-3 and TRBJ2-3; 7 nucleotides agree with TRBD1. Unmatched junction bases numbered 9, after V lost 7 bases and J lost 2 bases. This CDR3 comprises 15 residues. Germline assignment: CDR1 ENHRY and CDR2 SYGVKD. This CDR3 is CAIKARDSLTDTQYF. The CDR3 nucleotides are TGTGCCATCAAGGCTAGGGACAGCCTCACAGATACGCAGTATTTT.

This chain connects TRBV28 to TRBJ1-1, with D tentatively TRBD1 (5 bases). The germline V and J ends were trimmed by 8 bases and 2 bases, with 15 bases remaining between them. Germline V gene data show CDR1 as MDHEN and CDR2 as SYDVKM. The CDR3 runs 14 residues. The CDR3 reads CASETGGANTEAFF. DNA of the CDR3: TGTGCCAGCGAGACTGGCGGGGCCAACACTGAAGCTTTCTTT. The full variable domain, in which reference TRBV28 and TRBJ1-1 provide the parts outside the CDR3, is DVKVTQSSRYLVKRTGEKVFLECVQDMDHENMFWYRQDPGLGLRLIYFSYDVKMKEKGDIPEGYSVSREKKERFSLILESASTNQTSMYLCASETGGANTEAFFGQGTRLTVV.

The chain joins TRBV4-3 to TRBJ2-6, with D possibly matching TRBD2 (6 bases). The V end lost 3 bases, the J end lost 4 bases, and 13 bases lay between the germline ends. Looked up from germline, CDR1 is LGHNA and CDR2 is YSLEER. This CDR3 is 16 amino acids long. CDR3 nucleotides: TGCGCCAGCAGCCATGGAGGGGCTGGCGGGGCCAACGTCCTGACTTTC. Translated, it gives CASSHGGAGGANVLTF.

The genes are TRBV24-1 and TRBJ2-2; 9 bases fit TRBD1. The V gene end was trimmed by 3 bases and the J gene end by 5 bases; junction bases not matched to a gene: 12. The germline CDR1 and CDR2 sequences are KGHDR and SFDVKD. This CDR3 is built from 18 residues. CDR3 protein: CATSDPTRTGAGTGELFF. In DNA form, the CDR3 reads TGTGCCACCAGTGATCCCACTCGGACAGGGGCTGGTACCGGGGAGCTGTTTTTT.

V is TRBV4-3 and J is TRBJ2-3, with 7 nucleotides matching TRBD2. This CDR3 contains 15 residues. Germline CDR1 LGHNA, CDR2 YSLEER. V dropped 0 bases and J dropped 5; count of bases not matched to a gene: 5. The CDR3 is CASSQDLLAVDTQYF. The CDR3 DNA is TGCGCCAGCAGCCAAGATTTGCTAGCGGTAGATACGCAGTATTTT.

The V and J genes are TRBV29-1 and TRBJ2-7, with 11 bases fitting TRBD1. CDR3 length equals 14 residues. The junction had 5 bases not matched to a gene; V was cut back by 6 bases and J by 1 base. Germline-derived CDR1 and CDR2 are SQVTM and ANQGSEA. CDR3 protein: CSVTGTGGSYEQYF. The CDR3 DNA reads TGCAGCGTCACTGGGACAGGGGGTTCCTACGAGCAGTACTTC.

In this sample, this clone turned up once. The CDR3 nucleotides are TGTGCCAGCAGCCAAGGGCTAGCGGGGCACAATGAGCAGTTCTTC. This gives the protein CASSQGLAGHNEQFF. The chain carries TRBV7-2 and TRBJ2-1; TRBD2 matches 9 bases. The V gene's germline CDR1 is SGHTA and CDR2 FQGNSA. V was pared by 5 bases and J by 5 bases, with 7 bases of the junction left unmatched. This CDR3 has 15 residues.

This chain connects TRBV2 to TRBJ2-1; TRBD2 matches at 8 bases. Germline V lookup: CDR1 SNHLY, CDR2 FYNNEI. Unmatched junction bases numbered 10, after V lost 5 bases and J lost 7 bases. This CDR3 is built from 15 residues. CDR3 bases: TGTGCCAGCAGTCGTTCGAGCGGGAGTGGAAATGAGCAGTTCTTC. Protein sequence: CASSRSSGSGNEQFF.

The CDR3 is CASSSGRYNEQFF. CDR3 bases: TGTGCCAGCAGTAGCGGGAGGTACAATGAGCAGTTCTTC. The chain combines TRBV6-4 with TRBJ2-1; 9 bases align to TRBD2. From germline, CDR1 is MRHNA and CDR2 SNTAGT. The CDR3 totals 13 residues. V lost 5 bases, J lost 4 bases, and 0 bases stayed unmatched.

V is TRBV29-1 and J is TRBJ2-1; TRBD2 aligns across 9 bases. Germline V lookup: CDR1 SQVTM, CDR2 ANQGSEA. CDR3 length equals 16 residues. With 6 bases clipped from V and 0 bases from J, the junction kept 9 bases outside the gene matches. This CDR3 reads CSVIRTSVSSYNEQFF. For the CDR3, the DNA is TGCAGCGTCATTCGGACTAGCGTGTCCTCCTACAATGAGCAGTTCTTC.

This clone was counted only a few times. The genes are TRBV28 and TRBJ1-1; D is possibly TRBD1 (5 bases). The V end lost 8 bases, the J end lost 0 bases, and 10 bases lay between the germline ends. This CDR3 spans 13 amino acids. CDR1 is MDHEN, CDR2 SYDVKM, per germline. The CDR3 DNA reads TGTGCCAGCGGCAGGGCTCTGAACACTGAAGCTTTCTTT. It translates to CASGRALNTEAFF.

In its sample, this clone was seen once. The chain carries TRBV11-3 and TRBJ2-2, with 11 bases that match TRBD2. Germline V gene sequence: CDR1 SGHNT, CDR2 YENEEA. V dropped 5 bases and J dropped 6; count of bases not matched to a gene: 2. This CDR3 region has 14 residues. In DNA form, the CDR3 reads TGTGCCAGCAGCCTTAGCGGGAGGGCCGGGGAGCTGTTTTTT. The encoded protein is CASSLSGRAGELFF.

The chain has TRBV18 and TRBJ1-2, with D perhaps matching TRBD1 (6 bases). The germline gives CDR1 KGHSH, CDR2 LQKENI. V was cut by 6 bases and J by 2 bases, with 16 bases left in between. The CDR3 is made up of 15 amino acids. The CDR3 here is CASSPTRGQNYGYTF. CDR3 DNA sequence: TGTGCCAGCTCCCCCACTCGAGGACAGAACTATGGCTACACCTTC.

This clone appeared a few times. This rearrangement joins TRBV7-2 to TRBJ1-3; the D is unclear. This CDR3 comprises 15 residues. V was shortened by 6 bases and J by 0 bases, with 12 bases between the two germline ends. CDR1 SGHTA and CDR2 FQGNSA come from the germline V gene. CDR3 bases: TGTGCCAGCAGTTTTGCGGTCCTCTCTGGAAACACCATATATTTT. Its translation: CASSFAVLSGNTIYF.

The chain is built from TRBV7-2 and TRBJ2-7, with D maybe TRBD2 (6 bases). CDR1 is SGHTA and CDR2 is FQGNSA in the germline V gene. This CDR3 comprises 16 residues. V gave up 5 bases and J gave up 3 bases, with 20 bases separating them. The chain's CDR3 is CASSPPTSGPRYEQYF. The CDR3 DNA is TGTGCCAGCAGCCCGCCCACCAGCGGGCCTCGCTACGAGCAGTACTTC. The full variable domain, its missing parts supplied by reference TRBV7-2 and TRBJ2-7, is GAGVSQSPSNKVTEKGKDVELRCDPISGHTALYWYRQSLGQGLEFLIYFQGNSAPDKSGLPSDRFSAERTGGSVSTLTIQRTQQEDSAVYLCASSPPTSGPRYEQYFGPGTRLTVT.

This sequence joins TRBV18 and TRBJ2-3; D is ambiguous. CDR1 and CDR2 (germline): KGHSH, LQKENI. Trimming cost V 7 bases and J 0 bases, with 11 bases left between them. The CDR3 extends over 14 amino acids. DNA for the CDR3: TGTGCCAGCTGGAGAGGCCAAAGCACAGATACGCAGTATTTT. Translated: CASWRGQSTDTQYF.

The chain couples TRBV29-1 to TRBJ1-1; TRBD1 is a possible D gene (5 bases). Looked up from germline, CDR1 is SQVTM and CDR2 is ANQGSEA. V was shortened by 7 bases and J by 1 base, with 16 bases between the two germline ends. The CDR3 length is 14 residues. The CDR3 region is CSAQPGGGNTEAFF. Here the CDR3 DNA reads TGCAGCGCTCAGCCCGGGGGGGGGAACACTGAAGCTTTCTTT.

The rearrangement uses TRBV28 and TRBJ1-1; D is ambiguous. Trimming left V 5 bases short and J 1 base short, with 5 bases between. Germline V gives CDR1 MDHEN, CDR2 SYDVKM. This CDR3 is 12 amino acids long. CDR3 loop: CASSTENTEAFF. The CDR3 DNA is TGTGCCAGCAGTACAGAGAACACTGAAGCTTTCTTT.

The chain uses TRBV5-4 and TRBJ2-7; D possibly corresponds to TRBD2 (5 bases). Germline loops: CDR1 SGHNT, CDR2 YYREEE (reference sequence). This CDR3 comprises 16 residues. V was shortened by 0 bases and J by 0 bases, with 13 bases between the two germline ends. CDR3 in amino acids: CASSLGTGFISYEQYF. For the CDR3, the DNA is TGTGCCAGCAGCTTGGGGACGGGATTTATCTCCTACGAGCAGTACTTC.

The gene calls are TRBV7-3 and TRBJ2-1; a possible D gene is TRBD2 (5 bases). CDR3 length: 15 residues. Per the germline V gene, CDR1 is SGHTA and CDR2 is FQGTGA. The V end was cut by 1 base, the J end by 3 bases, with 10 bases between. CDR3 residues: CASSLSGGIYNEQFF. CDR3 nucleotides: TGTGCCAGCAGCTTAAGCGGAGGTATCTACAATGAGCAGTTCTTC.

J is TRBJ2-7 and V is TRBV29-1; tentatively, D is TRBD1 (6 bases). Germline V gene sequence: CDR1 SQVTM, CDR2 ANQGSEA. Trimming shortened V by 7 bases and J by 2 bases, and 15 bases separated the two germline ends. This CDR3 is built from 13 residues. The CDR3 region is CSAGDKPAYEQYF. The CDR3 DNA sequence: TGCAGCGCCGGGGACAAACCAGCCTACGAGCAGTACTTC.

V gene TRBV5-4 combines with J gene TRBJ1-1, with D perhaps matching TRBD1 (6 bases). Trimming pared 4 bases from V and 7 bases from J, leaving 11 bases between. This CDR3 has 12 residues. CDR1 and CDR2 from the germline V gene are SGHNT and YYREEE (reference sequence). The CDR3 region is CASSVTGREAFF. CDR3 DNA: TGTGCCAGCAGCGTAACAGGGCGTGAAGCTTTCTTT.

This clone was counted once. The V call is TRBV6-5, the J call TRBJ2-1, with 7 positions matching TRBD2. In germline, CDR1 is MNHEY, CDR2 SVGAGI. CDR3 length equals 16 residues. V lost 0 bases to trimming and J lost 2 bases; unmatched junction nucleotides: 4. The CDR3 loop is CASSYSSGTAYNEQFF. The CDR3 nucleotides are TGTGCCAGCAGTTACTCCAGCGGGACGGCCTACAATGAGCAGTTCTTC.

The chain couples TRBV7-2 to TRBJ2-7; 8 positions agree with TRBD2. Germline V gene lookup returns CDR1 SGHTA and CDR2 FQGNSA. J lost 0 bases, V lost 1 base, and 5 bases had no gene match. CDR3 size: 16 residues. Written as DNA, the CDR3 is TGTGCCAGCAGCTTAGTTAGCGGGGTAAGCTCCTACGAGCAGTACTTC. Translated: CASSLVSGVSSYEQYF.

With respect to this clone: Other nucleotide sequences from this sample produce the same CDR3. The rearrangement links TRBV19 to TRBJ1-2, with TRBD1 matching over 7 bases. Germline assignment: CDR1 LNHDA and CDR2 SQIVND (reference sequence). V shed 3 bases and J 3 bases; nucleotides not matched to a gene: 1. CDR3 size: 13 residues. The chain's CDR3 is CASSIGQDYGYTF. Written as DNA, the CDR3 is TGTGCCAGTAGTATCGGACAGGACTATGGCTACACCTTC.